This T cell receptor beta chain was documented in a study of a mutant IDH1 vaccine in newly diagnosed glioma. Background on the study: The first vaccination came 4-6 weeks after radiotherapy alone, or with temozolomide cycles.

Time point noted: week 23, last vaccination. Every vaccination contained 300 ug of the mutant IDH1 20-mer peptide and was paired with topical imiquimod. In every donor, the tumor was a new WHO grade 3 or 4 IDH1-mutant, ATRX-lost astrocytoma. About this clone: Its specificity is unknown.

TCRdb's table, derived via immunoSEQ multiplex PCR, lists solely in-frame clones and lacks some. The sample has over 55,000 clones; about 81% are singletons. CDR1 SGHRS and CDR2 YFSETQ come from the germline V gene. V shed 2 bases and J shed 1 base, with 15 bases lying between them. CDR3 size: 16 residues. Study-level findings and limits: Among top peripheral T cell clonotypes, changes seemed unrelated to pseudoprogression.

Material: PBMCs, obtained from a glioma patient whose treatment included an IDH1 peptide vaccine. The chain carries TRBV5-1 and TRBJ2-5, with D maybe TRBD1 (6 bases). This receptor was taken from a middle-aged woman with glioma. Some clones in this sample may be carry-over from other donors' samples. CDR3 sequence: CASSLRGGGTQETQYF. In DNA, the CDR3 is TGCGCCAGCAGCTTAAGAGGTGGGGGCACCCAAGAGACCCAGTACTTC.